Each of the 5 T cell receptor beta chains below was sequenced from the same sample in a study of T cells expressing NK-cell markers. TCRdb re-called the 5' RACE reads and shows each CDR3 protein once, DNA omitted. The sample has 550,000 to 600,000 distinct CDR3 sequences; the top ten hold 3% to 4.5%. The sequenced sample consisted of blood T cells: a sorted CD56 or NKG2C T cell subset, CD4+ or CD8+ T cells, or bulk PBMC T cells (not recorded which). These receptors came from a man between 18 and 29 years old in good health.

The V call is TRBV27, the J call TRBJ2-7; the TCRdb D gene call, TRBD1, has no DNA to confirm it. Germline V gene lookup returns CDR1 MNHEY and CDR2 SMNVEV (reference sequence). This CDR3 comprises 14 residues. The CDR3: CASSVPGQGRKQYF.

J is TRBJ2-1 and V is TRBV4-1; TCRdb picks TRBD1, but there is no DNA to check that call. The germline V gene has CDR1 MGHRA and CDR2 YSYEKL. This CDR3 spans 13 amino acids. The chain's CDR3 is CASSHRTGNEQFF.

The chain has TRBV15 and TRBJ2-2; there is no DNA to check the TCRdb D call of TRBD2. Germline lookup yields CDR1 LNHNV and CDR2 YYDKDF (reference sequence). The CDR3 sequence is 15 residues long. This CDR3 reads CATSTAGGYSGELFF.

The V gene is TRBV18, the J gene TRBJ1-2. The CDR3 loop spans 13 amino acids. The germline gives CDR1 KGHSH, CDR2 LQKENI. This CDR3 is CASSRDGSYGYTF.

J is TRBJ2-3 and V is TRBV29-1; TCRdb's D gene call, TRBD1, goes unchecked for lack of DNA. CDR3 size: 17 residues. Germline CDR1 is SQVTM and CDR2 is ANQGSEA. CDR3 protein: CSVETLFGQGGTDTQYF.